The source of this T cell receptor (beta chain) is a study of T-cell reconstitution after alpha-beta-depleted transplantation in children. About this clonotype itself: Its antigen is undetermined.

This CDR3 is built from 14 residues. V lost 6 bases and J 7 bases, leaving 15 bases between the germline ends. Study outcomes and limitations: From newly produced T cells came most of the T-cell counts and diversity one year after transplant.

Unique molecular identifiers were incorporated when the TCRbeta library was constructed. Via MiXCR, TCRdb re-called the PCR reads, giving one row per CDR3 protein. The sample shows 600,000 to 700,000 distinct CDR3 sequences, 10% to 15% of them seen only once. V usage is TRBV12-3 or TRBV12-4 and J usage is TRBJ2-2; D could derive from TRBD1 or TRBD2 (5 bases each). Sequencing used PBMCs, obtained before TCRalphabeta/CD19-depleted stem cell transplant. The sequence was obtained from a girl aged 2 to 9 with congenital amegakaryocytic thrombocytopenia, due to receive a stem cell transplant. The CDR3 spells CASSPVGEGGELFF. The CDR3 coding sequence is TGTGCCAGCAGCCCCGTGGGGGAAGGCGGGGAGCTGTTTTTT.